Only a few counts were recorded for the clone carrying this T cell receptor (beta chain). TCRdb re-called the 5' RACE reads through MiXCR, storing one row per CDR3 protein. Of under 600,000 distinct CDR3 sequences in the sample, around an eighth were seen once. This sample is drawn from a study of T cells after yellow fever vaccination. CDR3 length: 15 amino acids. Germline CDR1 reads SGHVS; CDR2 reads FQNEAQ. The junction had 5 bases not matched to a gene; V was cut back by 5 bases and J by 5 bases. This clonotype was sampled from a man younger than 40 who received the YFV17D yellow fever vaccine. The specimen was PBMCs, collected on the day of the yellow fever booster vaccination. The rearrangement joins TRBV7-8 to TRBJ2-4; TRBD2 matches at 11 bases. The DNA of the CDR3 is TGTGCCAGCAGCCCCGTACTAGCGGGAGAAAACATTCAGTACTTC. Protein product: CASSPVLAGENIQYF.